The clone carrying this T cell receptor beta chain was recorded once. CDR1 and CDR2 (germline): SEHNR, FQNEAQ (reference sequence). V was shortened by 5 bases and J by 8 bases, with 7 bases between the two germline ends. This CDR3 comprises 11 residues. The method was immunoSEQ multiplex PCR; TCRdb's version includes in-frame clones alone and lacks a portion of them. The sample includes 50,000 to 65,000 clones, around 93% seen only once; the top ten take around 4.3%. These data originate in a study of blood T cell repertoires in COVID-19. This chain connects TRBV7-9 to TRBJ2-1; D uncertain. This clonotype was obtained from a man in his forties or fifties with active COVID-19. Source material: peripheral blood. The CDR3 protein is CASSISHEQFF. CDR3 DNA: TGTGCCAGCAGCATAAGCCATGAGCAGTTCTTC.